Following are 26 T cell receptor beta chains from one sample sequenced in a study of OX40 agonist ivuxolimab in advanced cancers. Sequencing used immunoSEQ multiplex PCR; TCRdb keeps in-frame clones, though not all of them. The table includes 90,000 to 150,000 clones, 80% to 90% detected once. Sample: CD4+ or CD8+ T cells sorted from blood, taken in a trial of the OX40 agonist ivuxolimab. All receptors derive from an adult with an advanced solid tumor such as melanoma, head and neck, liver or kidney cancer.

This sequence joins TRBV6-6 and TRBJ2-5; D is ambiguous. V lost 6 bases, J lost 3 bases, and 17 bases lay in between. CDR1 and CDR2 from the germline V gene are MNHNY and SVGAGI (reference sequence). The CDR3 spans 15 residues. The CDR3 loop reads CASRENPLREETQYF. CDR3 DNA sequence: TGTGCCAGCAGGGAGAACCCCCTACGGGAAGAGACCCAGTACTTC.

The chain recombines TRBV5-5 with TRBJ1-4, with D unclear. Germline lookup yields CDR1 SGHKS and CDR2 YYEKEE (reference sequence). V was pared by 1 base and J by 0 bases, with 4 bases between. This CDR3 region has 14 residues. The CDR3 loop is CASSLSATNEKLFF. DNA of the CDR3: TGTGCCAGCAGCTTGAGTGCAACTAATGAAAAACTGTTTTTT. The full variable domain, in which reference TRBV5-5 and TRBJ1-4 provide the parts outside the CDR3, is DAGVTQSPTHLIKTRGQQVTLRCSPISGHKSVSWYQQVLGQGPQFIFQYYEKEERGRGNFPDRFSARQFPNYSSELNVNALLLGDSALYLCASSLSATNEKLFFGSGTQLSVL.

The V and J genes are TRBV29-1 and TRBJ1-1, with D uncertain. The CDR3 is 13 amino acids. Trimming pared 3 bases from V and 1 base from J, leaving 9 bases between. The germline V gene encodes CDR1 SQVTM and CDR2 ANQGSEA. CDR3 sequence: CSVDKGGNTEAFF. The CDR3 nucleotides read TGCAGCGTTGATAAAGGAGGGAACACTGAAGCTTTCTTT.

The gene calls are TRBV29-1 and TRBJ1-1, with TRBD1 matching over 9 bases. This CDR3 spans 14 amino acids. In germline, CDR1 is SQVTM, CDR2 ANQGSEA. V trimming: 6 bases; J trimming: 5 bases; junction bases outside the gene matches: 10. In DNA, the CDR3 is TGCAGCGTAAGACAACAGGGGGCTGGAACTGAAGCTTTCTTT. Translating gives CSVRQQGAGTEAFF. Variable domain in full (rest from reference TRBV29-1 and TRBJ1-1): SAVISQKPSRDICQRGTSLTIQCQVDSQVTMMFWYRQQPGQSLTLIATANQGSEATYESGFVIDKFPISRPNLTFSTLTVSNMSPEDSSIYLCSVRQQGAGTEAFFGQGTRLTVV.

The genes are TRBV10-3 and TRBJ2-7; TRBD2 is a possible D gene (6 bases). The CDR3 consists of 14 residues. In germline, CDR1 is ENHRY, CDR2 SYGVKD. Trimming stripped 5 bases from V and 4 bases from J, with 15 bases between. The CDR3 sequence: CAISTGTGSYEQYF. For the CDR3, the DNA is TGTGCCATCAGTACCGGGACTGGAAGTTACGAGCAGTACTTC.

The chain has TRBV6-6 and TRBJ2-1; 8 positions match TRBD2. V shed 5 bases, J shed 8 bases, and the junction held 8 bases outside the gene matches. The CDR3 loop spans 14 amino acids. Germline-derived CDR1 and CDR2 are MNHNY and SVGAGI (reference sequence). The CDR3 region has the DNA TGTGCCAGCAGTCTCCGGGGGGGCCTCTATGAGCAGTTCTTC. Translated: CASSLRGGLYEQFF.

The CDR3 DNA reads TGTGCCAGCATACCGGGACTCACGCCCTACGAGCAGTACTTC. Translation gives CASIPGLTPYEQYF. The rearrangement joins TRBV6-6 to TRBJ2-7; the D gene is possibly TRBD2 (6 bases). The V gene's germline CDR1 is MNHNY and CDR2 SVGAGI (reference sequence). V lost 7 bases to trimming and J lost 2 bases, with 15 bases between them. This CDR3 has 14 amino acids.

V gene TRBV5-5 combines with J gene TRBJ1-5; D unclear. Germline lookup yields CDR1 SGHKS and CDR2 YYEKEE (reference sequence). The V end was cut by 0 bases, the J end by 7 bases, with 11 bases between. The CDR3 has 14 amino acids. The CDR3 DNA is TGTGCCAGCAGCTTGGAGGGAGGGTACCAGCCCCAGCATTTT. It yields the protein CASSLEGGYQPQHF.

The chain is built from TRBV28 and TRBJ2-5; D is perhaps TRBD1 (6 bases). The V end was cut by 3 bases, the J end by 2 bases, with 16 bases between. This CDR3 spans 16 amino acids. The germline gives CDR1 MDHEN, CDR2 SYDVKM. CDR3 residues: CASSFLVRTAQETQYF. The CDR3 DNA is TGTGCCAGCAGTTTTTTAGTTAGGACAGCACAAGAGACCCAGTACTTC.

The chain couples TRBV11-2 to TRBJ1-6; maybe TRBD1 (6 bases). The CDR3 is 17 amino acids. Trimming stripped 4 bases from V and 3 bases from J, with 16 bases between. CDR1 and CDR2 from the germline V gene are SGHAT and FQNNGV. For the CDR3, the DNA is TGTGCCAGCAGCTCTCGAGACAGGACCAACTATAATTCACCCCTCCACTTT. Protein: CASSSRDRTNYNSPLHF.

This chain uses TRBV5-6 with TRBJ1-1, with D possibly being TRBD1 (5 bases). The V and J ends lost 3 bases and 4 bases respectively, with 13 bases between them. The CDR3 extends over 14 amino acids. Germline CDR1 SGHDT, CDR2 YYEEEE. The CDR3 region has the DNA TGTGCCAGCAGCTCGGACACAGTTTTCACTGAAGCTTTCTTT. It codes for CASSSDTVFTEAFF.

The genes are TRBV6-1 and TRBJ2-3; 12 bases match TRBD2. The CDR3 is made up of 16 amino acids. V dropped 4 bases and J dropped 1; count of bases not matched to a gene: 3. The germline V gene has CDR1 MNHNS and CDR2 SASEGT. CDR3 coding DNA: TGTGCCAGCAGTGCACGACTAGCGGGGGGCACAGATACGCAGTATTTT. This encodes CASSARLAGGTDTQYF.

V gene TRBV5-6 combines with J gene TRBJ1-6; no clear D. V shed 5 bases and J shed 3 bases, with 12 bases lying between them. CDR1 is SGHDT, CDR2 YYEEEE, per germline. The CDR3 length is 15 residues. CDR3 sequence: CASSSQSSYNSPLHF. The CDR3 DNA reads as TGTGCCAGCAGTTCACAGAGTAGCTATAATTCACCCCTCCACTTT.

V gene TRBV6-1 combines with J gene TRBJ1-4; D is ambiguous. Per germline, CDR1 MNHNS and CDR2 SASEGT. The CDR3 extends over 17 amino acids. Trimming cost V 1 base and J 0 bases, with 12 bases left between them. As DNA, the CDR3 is TGTGCCAGCAGTGAAGGATCTGCAGGAACAACTAATGAAAAACTGTTTTTT. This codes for CASSEGSAGTTNEKLFF.

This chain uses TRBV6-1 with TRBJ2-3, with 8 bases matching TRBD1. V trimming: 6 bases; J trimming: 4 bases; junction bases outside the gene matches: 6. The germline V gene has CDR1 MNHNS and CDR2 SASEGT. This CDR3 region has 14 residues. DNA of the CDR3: TGTGCCAGCAGCTCGGGACAGGACGCAGATACGCAGTATTTT. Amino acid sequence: CASSSGQDADTQYF.

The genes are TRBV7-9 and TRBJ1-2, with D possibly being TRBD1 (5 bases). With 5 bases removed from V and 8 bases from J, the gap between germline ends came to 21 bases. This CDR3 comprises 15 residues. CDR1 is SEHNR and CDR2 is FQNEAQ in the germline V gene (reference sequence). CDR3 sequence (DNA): TGTGCCAGCAGCCCTATGGGACCGCGACTTGGAGGCTACACCTTC. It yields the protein CASSPMGPRLGGYTF.

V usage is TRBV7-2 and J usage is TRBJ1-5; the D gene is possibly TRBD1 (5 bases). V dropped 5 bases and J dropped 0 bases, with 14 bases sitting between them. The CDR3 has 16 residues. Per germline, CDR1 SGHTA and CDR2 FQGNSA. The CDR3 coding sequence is TGTGCCAGCAGCCCTCAGGGCGCGGTTAGCAATCAGCCCCAGCATTTT. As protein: CASSPQGAVSNQPQHF.

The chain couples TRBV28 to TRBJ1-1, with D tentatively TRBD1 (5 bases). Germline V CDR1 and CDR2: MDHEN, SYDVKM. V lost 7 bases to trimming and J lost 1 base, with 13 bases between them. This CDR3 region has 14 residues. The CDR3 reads CASKLGTGNTEAFF. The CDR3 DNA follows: TGTGCCAGCAAACTCGGGACCGGGAACACTGAAGCTTTCTTT.

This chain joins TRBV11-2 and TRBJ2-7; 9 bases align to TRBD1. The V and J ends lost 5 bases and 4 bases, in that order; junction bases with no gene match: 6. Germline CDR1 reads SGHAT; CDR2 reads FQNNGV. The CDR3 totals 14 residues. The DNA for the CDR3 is TGTGCCAGCAGCACAACGGACAGGGGTTACGAGCAGTACTTC. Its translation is CASSTTDRGYEQYF.

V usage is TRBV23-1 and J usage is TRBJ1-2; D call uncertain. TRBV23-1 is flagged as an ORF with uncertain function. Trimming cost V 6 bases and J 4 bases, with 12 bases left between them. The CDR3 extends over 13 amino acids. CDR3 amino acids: CASRHLLIYGYTF. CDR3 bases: TGCGCCAGCAGGCATCTTTTGATCTATGGCTACACCTTC.

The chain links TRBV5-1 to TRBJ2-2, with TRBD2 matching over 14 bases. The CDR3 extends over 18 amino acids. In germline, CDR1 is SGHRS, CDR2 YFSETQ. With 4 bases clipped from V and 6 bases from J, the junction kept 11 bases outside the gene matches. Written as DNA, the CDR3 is TGCGCCAGCAGCCCACCGGGACTAGCGGGGGCCTCTTCCGGGGAGCTGTTTTTT. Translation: CASSPPGLAGASSGELFF.

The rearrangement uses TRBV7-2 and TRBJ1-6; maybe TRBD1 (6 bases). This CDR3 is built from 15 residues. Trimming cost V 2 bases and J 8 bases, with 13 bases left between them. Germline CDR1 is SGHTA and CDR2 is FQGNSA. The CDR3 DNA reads TGTGCCAGCAGCTTATTACAGGGACCTTATTCACCCCTCCACTTT. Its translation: CASSLLQGPYSPLHF.

The CDR3 protein is CASSLKRGRNTEAFF. Written as DNA, the CDR3 is TGTGCCAGCAGTTTAAAACGTGGACGAAACACTGAAGCTTTCTTT. V gene TRBV28 combines with J gene TRBJ1-1; no definite D call. The CDR3 contains 15 residues. The germline V gene encodes CDR1 MDHEN and CDR2 SYDVKM. With 2 bases removed from V and 2 bases from J, the gap between germline ends came to 12 bases. Based on the CDR3 plus reference TRBV28 and TRBJ1-1, the full variable domain is DVKVTQSSRYLVKRTGEKVFLECVQDMDHENMFWYRQDPGLGLRLIYFSYDVKMKEKGDIPEGYSVSREKKERFSLILESASTNQTSMYLCASSLKRGRNTEAFFGQGTRLTVV.

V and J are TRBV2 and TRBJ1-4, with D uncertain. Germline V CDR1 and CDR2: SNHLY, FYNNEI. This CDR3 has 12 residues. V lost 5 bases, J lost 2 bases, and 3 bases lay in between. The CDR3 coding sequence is TGTGCCAGCAGTTACACTAATGAAAAACTGTTTTTT. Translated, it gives CASSYTNEKLFF.

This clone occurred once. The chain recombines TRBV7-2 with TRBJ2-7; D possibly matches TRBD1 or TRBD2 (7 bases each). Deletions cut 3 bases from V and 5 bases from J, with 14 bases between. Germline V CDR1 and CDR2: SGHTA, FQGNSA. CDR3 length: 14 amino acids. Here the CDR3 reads CASSFGSGGDEQYF. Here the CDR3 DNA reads TGTGCCAGCAGCTTTGGGTCAGGGGGGGACGAGCAGTACTTC.

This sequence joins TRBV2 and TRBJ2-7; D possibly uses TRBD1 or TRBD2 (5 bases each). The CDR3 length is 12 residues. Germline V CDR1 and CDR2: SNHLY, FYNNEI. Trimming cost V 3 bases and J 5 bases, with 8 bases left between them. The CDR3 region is CASSEGPDEQYF. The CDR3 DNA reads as TGTGCCAGCAGTGAGGGACCAGACGAGCAGTACTTC. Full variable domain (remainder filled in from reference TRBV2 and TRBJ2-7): EPEVTQTPSHQVTQMGQEVILRCVPISNHLYFYWYRQILGQKVEFLVSFYNNEISEKSEIFDDQFSVERPDGSNFTLKIRSTKLEDSAMYFCASSEGPDEQYFGPGTRLTVT.